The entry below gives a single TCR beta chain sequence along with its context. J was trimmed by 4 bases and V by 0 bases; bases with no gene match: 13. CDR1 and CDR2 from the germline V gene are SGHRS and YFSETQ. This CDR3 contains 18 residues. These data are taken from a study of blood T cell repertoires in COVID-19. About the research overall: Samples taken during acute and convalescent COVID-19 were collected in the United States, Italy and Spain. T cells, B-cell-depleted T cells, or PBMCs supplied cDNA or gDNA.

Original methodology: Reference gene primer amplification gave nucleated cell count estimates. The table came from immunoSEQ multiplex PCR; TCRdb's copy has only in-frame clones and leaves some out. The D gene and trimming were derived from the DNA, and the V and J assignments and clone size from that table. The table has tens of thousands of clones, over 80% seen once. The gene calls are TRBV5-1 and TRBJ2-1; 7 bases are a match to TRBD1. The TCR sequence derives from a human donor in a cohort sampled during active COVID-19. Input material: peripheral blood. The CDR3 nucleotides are TGCGCCAGCAGCTTGGGGCTCCTGGGGACAGAGCCTTACAATGAGCAGTTCTTC. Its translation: CASSLGLLGTEPYNEQFF.